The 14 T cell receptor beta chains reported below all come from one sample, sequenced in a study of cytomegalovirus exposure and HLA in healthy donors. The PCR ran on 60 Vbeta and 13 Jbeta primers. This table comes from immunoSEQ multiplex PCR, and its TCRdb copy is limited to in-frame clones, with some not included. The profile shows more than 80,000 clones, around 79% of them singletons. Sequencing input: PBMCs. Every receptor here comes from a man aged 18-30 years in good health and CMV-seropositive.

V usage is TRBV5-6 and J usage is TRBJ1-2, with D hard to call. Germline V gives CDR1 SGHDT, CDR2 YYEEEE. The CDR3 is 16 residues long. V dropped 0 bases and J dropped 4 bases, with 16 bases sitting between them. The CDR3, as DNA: TGTGCCAGCAGCTTGGCCCTAGGCGAAACGAGCTATGGCTACACCTTC. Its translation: CASSLALGETSYGYTF.

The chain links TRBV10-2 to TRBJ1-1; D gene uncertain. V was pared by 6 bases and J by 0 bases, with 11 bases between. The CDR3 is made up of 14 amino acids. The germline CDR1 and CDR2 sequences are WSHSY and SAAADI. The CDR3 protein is CASRFNSMNTEAFF. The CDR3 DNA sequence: TGCGCCAGCAGATTCAACAGCATGAACACTGAAGCTTTCTTT.

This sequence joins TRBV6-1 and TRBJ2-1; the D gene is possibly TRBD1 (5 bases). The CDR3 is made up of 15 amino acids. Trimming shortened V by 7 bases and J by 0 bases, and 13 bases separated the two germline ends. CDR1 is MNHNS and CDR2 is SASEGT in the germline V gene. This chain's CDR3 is CASILTVISYNEQFF. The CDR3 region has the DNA TGTGCCAGCATATTGACAGTAATCTCCTACAATGAGCAGTTCTTC.

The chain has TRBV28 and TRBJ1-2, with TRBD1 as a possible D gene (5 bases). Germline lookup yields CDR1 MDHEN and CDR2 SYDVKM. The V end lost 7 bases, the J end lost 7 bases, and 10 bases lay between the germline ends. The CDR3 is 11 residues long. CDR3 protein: CASNGAVGYTF. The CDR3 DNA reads TGTGCCAGCAATGGGGCCGTTGGCTACACCTTC.

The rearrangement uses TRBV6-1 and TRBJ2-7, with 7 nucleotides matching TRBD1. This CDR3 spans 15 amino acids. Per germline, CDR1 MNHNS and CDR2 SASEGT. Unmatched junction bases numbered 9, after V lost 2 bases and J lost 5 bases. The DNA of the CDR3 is TGTGCCAGCAGTGAATCTTCAGGGGGTGCCGACGAGCAGTACTTC. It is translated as CASSESSGGADEQYF.

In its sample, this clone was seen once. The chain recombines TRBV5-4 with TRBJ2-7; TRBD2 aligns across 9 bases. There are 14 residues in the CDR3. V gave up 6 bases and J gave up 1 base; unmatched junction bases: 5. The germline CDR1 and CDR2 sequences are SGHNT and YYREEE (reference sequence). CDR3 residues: CASKVAGESYEQYF. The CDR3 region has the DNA TGTGCCAGCAAAGTAGCGGGAGAATCCTACGAGCAGTACTTC.

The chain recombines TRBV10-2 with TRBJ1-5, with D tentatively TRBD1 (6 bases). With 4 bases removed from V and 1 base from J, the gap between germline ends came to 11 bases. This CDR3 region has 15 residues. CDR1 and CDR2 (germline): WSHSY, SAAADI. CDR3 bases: TGCGCCAGCAGTGTCAACAGGGTGAGCAATCAGCCCCAGCATTTT. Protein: CASSVNRVSNQPQHF.

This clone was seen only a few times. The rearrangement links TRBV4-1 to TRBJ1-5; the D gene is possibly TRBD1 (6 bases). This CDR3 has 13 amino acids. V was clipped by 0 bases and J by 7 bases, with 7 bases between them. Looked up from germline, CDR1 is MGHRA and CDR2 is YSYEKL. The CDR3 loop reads CASSQEQGQPQHF. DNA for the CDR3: TGCGCCAGCAGCCAAGAACAGGGACAGCCCCAGCATTTT.

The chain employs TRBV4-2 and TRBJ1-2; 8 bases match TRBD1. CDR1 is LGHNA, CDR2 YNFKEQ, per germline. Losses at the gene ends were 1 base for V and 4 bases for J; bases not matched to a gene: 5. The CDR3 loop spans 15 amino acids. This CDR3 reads CASSQVDRGSYGYTF. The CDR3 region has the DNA TGTGCCAGCAGCCAAGTTGACAGGGGATCCTATGGCTACACCTTC.

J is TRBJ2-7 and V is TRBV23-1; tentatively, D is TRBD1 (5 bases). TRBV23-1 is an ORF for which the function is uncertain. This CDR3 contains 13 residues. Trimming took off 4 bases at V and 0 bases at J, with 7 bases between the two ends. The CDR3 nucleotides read TGCGCCAGCAGTCGGGGCGTCTCCTACGAGCAGTACTTC. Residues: CASSRGVSYEQYF.

CDR3 coding DNA: TGTGCCAGCAGCTTCCGGGACTTCGATACGCAGTATTTT. Translation gives CASSFRDFDTQYF. This chain links TRBV5-4 with TRBJ2-3, with a weak D call TRBD2 (6 bases). Germline-derived CDR1 and CDR2 are SGHNT and YYREEE (reference sequence). V gave up 2 bases and J gave up 6 bases, with 10 bases separating them. This CDR3 has 13 amino acids. The entire variable domain, with the rest obtained from reference TRBV5-4 and TRBJ2-3, is as follows: ETGVTQSPTHLIKTRGQQVTLRCSSQSGHNTVSWYQQALGQGPQFIFQYYREEENGRGNFPPRFSGLQFPNYSSELNVNALELDDSALYLCASSFRDFDTQYFGPGTRLTVL.

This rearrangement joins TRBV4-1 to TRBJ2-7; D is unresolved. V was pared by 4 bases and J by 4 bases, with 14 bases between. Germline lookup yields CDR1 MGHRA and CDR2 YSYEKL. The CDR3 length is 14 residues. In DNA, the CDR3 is TGCGCCAGCAGCCCGATGGTGGCCAGTTACGAGCAGTACTTC. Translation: CASSPMVASYEQYF.

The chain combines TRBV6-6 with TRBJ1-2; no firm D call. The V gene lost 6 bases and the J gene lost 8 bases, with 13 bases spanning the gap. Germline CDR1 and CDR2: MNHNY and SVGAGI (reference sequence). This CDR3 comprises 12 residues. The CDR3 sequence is CASSQVAVGYTF. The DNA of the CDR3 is TGTGCCAGCAGCCAAGTGGCTGTAGGCTACACCTTC.

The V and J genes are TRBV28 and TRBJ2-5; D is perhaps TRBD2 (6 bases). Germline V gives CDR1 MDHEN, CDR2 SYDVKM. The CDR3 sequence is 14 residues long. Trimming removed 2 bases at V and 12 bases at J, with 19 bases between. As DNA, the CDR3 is TGTGCCAGCAGTTTACACAGCGGAGGGCGAAAAAAGTACTTC. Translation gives CASSLHSGGRKKYF.